This T cell receptor beta chain was retrieved from a study of CD8+CD57+ T cells in acquired aplastic anemia. At the level of the study: Sorted CD4+ plus CD8+ cells gave DNA averaging roughly 3.5 ug. General observations from the study: Patients and controls had in common some 30 CD8+ CDR3 sequences.

Genomic DNA was employed as the template in profiling TCR beta VDJ and CDR3. From the reads, TCRdb called clonotypes with MiXCR, one entry per CDR3 protein. The sample yields approximately 200,000 distinct CDR3 sequences, about 53% seen once. The germline CDR1 and CDR2 sequences are SGHVS and FQNEAQ. The CDR3 totals 15 residues. Trimming took 4 bases from V and 5 from J, leaving 17 bases between them. For this clonotype: Its antigen is still unknown.

The sequenced material came from sorted CD4+, CD8+, or CD8+CD57+ T cells (not recorded which) from PBMCs. V and J are TRBV7-8 and TRBJ2-5; D is unclear. The clonotype originates from a human donor in good health, serving as a control. The CDR3 spells CASSWNNLGRETQYF. CDR3 nucleotide sequence: TGTGCCAGCAGCTGGAACAACCTCGGGCGGGAGACCCAGTACTTC.